Below are 32 T cell receptor beta chains sequenced from a single sample in a study of blood T cell repertoires in COVID-19. TCRdb's copy holds only in-frame clones and misses some; the assay was immunoSEQ multiplex PCR. The sample lists 180,000 or so clones; around 80% were seen once. The sequencing sample was made of PBMCs or T cells enriched from blood (not recorded which). Every receptor here comes from a woman aged 60 to 75 who had recovered from COVID-19.

The CDR3 nucleotides are TGTGCCAGCAGCTTCGGTCAGGGAAACACTGAAGCTTTCTTT. Translated, it gives CASSFGQGNTEAFF. The V gene is TRBV5-4, the J gene TRBJ1-1, with D perhaps matching TRBD1 (5 bases). V was cut by 2 bases and J by 2 bases, with 10 bases left in between. This CDR3 contains 14 residues. From germline, CDR1 is SGHNT and CDR2 YYREEE (reference sequence).

The rearrangement uses TRBV11-2 and TRBJ2-4; perhaps TRBD1 as D (6 bases). The V gene's germline CDR1 is SGHAT and CDR2 FQNNGV. V was clipped by 1 base and J by 8 bases, with 12 bases between them. The CDR3 has 14 amino acids. The CDR3 loop is CASSLVGSGDIQYF. CDR3 DNA sequence: TGTGCCAGCAGCTTAGTAGGGTCAGGGGACATTCAGTACTTC.

V gene TRBV28 combines with J gene TRBJ1-6; maybe TRBD1 (5 bases). The germline V gene has CDR1 MDHEN and CDR2 SYDVKM. The CDR3 runs 15 residues. V shed 3 bases and J shed 7 bases, with 13 bases lying between them. CDR3 region: CASSLGQGGNSPLHF. The CDR3, as DNA: TGTGCCAGCAGTTTGGGGCAGGGAGGAAATTCACCCCTCCACTTT.

This chain connects TRBV4-2 to TRBJ2-7; a weak D match, TRBD1 (5 bases). Trimming stripped 0 bases from V and 6 bases from J, with 9 bases between. Germline V gene sequence: CDR1 LGHNA, CDR2 YNFKEQ. This CDR3 comprises 13 residues. This CDR3 is CASSQDLGREQYF. CDR3 DNA sequence: TGTGCCAGCAGCCAAGATCTGGGGCGCGAGCAGTACTTC.

This clone was observed a handful of times. Distinct nucleotide sequences in the sample also encode this CDR3. The rearrangement links TRBV18 to TRBJ1-1; the D is unclear. Germline loops: CDR1 KGHSH, CDR2 LQKENI. V lost 4 bases to trimming and J lost 1 base, with 7 bases between them. This CDR3 spans 13 amino acids. CDR3 region: CASSQYGNTEAFF. DNA of the CDR3: TGTGCCAGCTCACAATACGGGAACACTGAAGCTTTCTTT.

The chain joins TRBV5-1 to TRBJ1-1; tentatively, D is TRBD1 (5 bases). CDR3 length: 13 residues. CDR1 SGHRS and CDR2 YFSETQ come from the germline V gene. Trimming removed 4 bases from V and 0 bases from J, with 7 bases in between. This CDR3 is CASSGGVNTEAFF. CDR3 coding DNA: TGCGCCAGCAGCGGGGGGGTGAACACTGAAGCTTTCTTT.

This sequence joins TRBV7-8 and TRBJ1-5; possible D gene TRBD1, 5 bases. V gave up 4 bases and J gave up 4 bases, with 11 bases separating them. CDR3 length equals 14 residues. Germline V gene lookup returns CDR1 SGHVS and CDR2 FQNEAQ. The CDR3 here is CASSSGGYNQPQHF. In nucleotides, the CDR3 is TGTGCCAGCAGCTCTGGGGGGTATAATCAGCCCCAGCATTTT.

This chain connects TRBV11-2 to TRBJ1-3, with a weak D call TRBD1 (5 bases). Germline lookup yields CDR1 SGHAT and CDR2 FQNNGV. Trimming took off 2 bases at V and 4 bases at J, with 9 bases between the two ends. CDR3 length equals 14 residues. CDR3 sequence: CASSLSGAGNTIYF. The CDR3 DNA is TGTGCCAGCAGCTTAAGCGGGGCCGGAAACACCATATATTTT.

The V and J genes are TRBV12-3 or TRBV12-4 and TRBJ1-2; TRBD1 agrees at 10 bases. V trimming: 5 bases; J trimming: 8 bases; junction bases outside the gene matches: 5. The CDR3 is made up of 13 amino acids. CDR3 nucleotide sequence: TGTGCCAGCAGTGCCCGGGACAGGGGAGGCTACACCTTC. Its translation is CASSARDRGGYTF.

The chain joins TRBV28 to TRBJ2-5; D is undetermined. The germline CDR1 and CDR2 sequences are MDHEN and SYDVKM. CDR3 length equals 15 residues. V was shortened by 4 bases and J by 1 base, with 13 bases between the two germline ends. CDR3 nucleotide sequence: TGTGCCAGCAGTTCCCGACTTTTAGCCCAAGAGACCCAGTACTTC. This gives the protein CASSSRLLAQETQYF.

The chain carries TRBV7-9 and TRBJ2-7; TRBD1 matches at 7 bases. This CDR3 is built from 14 residues. Germline-derived CDR1 and CDR2 are SEHNR and FQNEAQ (reference sequence). The ends lost 2 bases at V and 5 bases at J; junction bases unmatched: 6. The CDR3 sequence: CASSLRQGVNEQYF. In nucleotides, the CDR3 is TGTGCCAGCAGCTTAAGACAGGGAGTAAACGAGCAGTACTTC.

This chain joins TRBV6-5 and TRBJ1-5, with a weak D call TRBD1 (5 bases). Between the trimmed V and J ends, which lost 6 bases and 2 bases, there was a span of 11 bases. The germline V gene has CDR1 MNHEY and CDR2 SVGAGI. The CDR3 spans 14 residues. CDR3 bases: TGTGCCAGCAGCCCCCAGGGCCGCAATCAGCCCCAGCATTTT. This gives the protein CASSPQGRNQPQHF.

The chain links TRBV19 to TRBJ1-1; D is perhaps TRBD1 (5 bases). The CDR3 is 15 amino acids. V gave up 4 bases and J gave up 1 base, with 13 bases separating them. In germline, CDR1 is LNHDA, CDR2 SQIVND (reference sequence). The CDR3 region is CASSTPGLGNTEAFF. DNA for the CDR3: TGTGCCAGTAGTACTCCAGGGCTGGGGAACACTGAAGCTTTCTTT.

This chain joins TRBV11-2 and TRBJ1-1, with 9 bases aligning to TRBD1. The CDR3 totals 14 residues. Germline CDR1 SGHAT, CDR2 FQNNGV. V dropped 5 bases and J dropped 6; count of bases not matched to a gene: 7. CDR3 sequence: CASSHRQGVAEAFF. CDR3 nucleotides: TGTGCCAGCAGCCATCGACAGGGGGTGGCTGAAGCTTTCTTT.

This sequence joins TRBV11-3 and TRBJ1-1; 9 nucleotides agree with TRBD1. CDR3 length: 15 amino acids. V shed 5 bases, J shed 0 bases, and the junction held 4 bases outside the gene matches. The germline CDR1 and CDR2 sequences are SGHNT and YENEEA. DNA for the CDR3: TGTGCCAGCAGCCCCGGGACAGGGATGAACACTGAAGCTTTCTTT. The encoded protein is CASSPGTGMNTEAFF.

This clone was detected once. The CDR3 protein is CAISESTLYEQYF. The CDR3 DNA reads TGTGCCATCAGTGAATCAACTCTCTACGAGCAGTACTTC. This chain joins TRBV10-3 and TRBJ2-7; D remains unclear. The germline V and J ends were trimmed by 3 bases and 3 bases, with 9 bases remaining between them. Germline values: CDR1 ENHRY, CDR2 SYGVKD. The CDR3 runs to 13 residues.

For the CDR3, the DNA is TGTGCCAGCAGTGAATCCGGACTAGCTGTAGATACGCAGTATTTT. It is translated as CASSESGLAVDTQYF. This chain links TRBV25-1 with TRBJ2-3, with 8 bases that match TRBD2. Losses at the gene ends were 1 base for V and 5 bases for J; bases not matched to a gene: 5. Germline-derived CDR1 and CDR2 are MGHDK and SYGVNS. CDR3 length equals 15 residues.

The chain employs TRBV10-2 and TRBJ1-5; weak D call: TRBD1 (6 bases). V gave up 2 bases and J gave up 1 base, with 24 bases separating them. Germline loops: CDR1 WSHSY, CDR2 SAAADI. The CDR3 totals 20 residues. The DNA of the CDR3 is TGCGCCAGCAGTGAGAGGGCGGAGTGGGACAATGTTCGAAGCAATCAGCCCCAGCATTTT. Translated: CASSERAEWDNVRSNQPQHF.

The chain links TRBV12-5 to TRBJ1-6; TRBD1 might be the D (6 bases). CDR3 length equals 13 residues. CDR1 and CDR2 (germline): LGHNT, FRNRAP. This chain's CDR3 is CASALQGSSPLHF. CDR3 nucleotide sequence: TGTGCAAGCGCCCTACAGGGTTCTTCACCCCTCCACTTT.

The chain is built from TRBV11-2 and TRBJ2-7; D is ambiguous. This CDR3 contains 13 residues. V was pared by 1 base and J by 5 bases, with 9 bases between. Germline V gene lookup returns CDR1 SGHAT and CDR2 FQNNGV. CDR3 region: CASSLGRGDEQYF. CDR3 DNA sequence: TGTGCCAGCAGCTTAGGACGCGGCGACGAGCAGTACTTC.

The gene calls are TRBV5-4 and TRBJ1-6; TRBD1 matches 7 bases. Germline CDR1 reads SGHNT; CDR2 reads YYREEE (reference sequence). V shed 1 base and J 9 bases; nucleotides not matched to a gene: 1. This CDR3 region has 13 residues. CDR3 sequence (DNA): TGTGCCAGCAGCTTGCAGGGGGGTTCACCCCTCCACTTT. This translates into CASSLQGGSPLHF.

This rearrangement joins TRBV28 to TRBJ1-2, with TRBD1 matching over 7 bases. Germline V gene lookup returns CDR1 MDHEN and CDR2 SYDVKM. Trimming removed 1 base from V and 7 bases from J; junction bases left unmatched: 0. CDR3 length: 12 residues. This CDR3 reads CASSLSGGGYTF. CDR3 coding DNA: TGTGCCAGCAGTTTATCAGGGGGTGGCTACACCTTC.

This clone has just one count. J is TRBJ2-2 and V is TRBV30; TRBD2 is a possible D gene (6 bases). The germline V gene has CDR1 GTSNPN and CDR2 SVGIG (reference sequence). CDR3 size: 15 residues. Trimming pared 3 bases from V and 5 bases from J, leaving 16 bases between. CDR3: CAWRSHGGRTGELFF. The CDR3 DNA reads as TGTGCCTGGAGGTCACACGGGGGAAGAACCGGGGAGCTGTTTTTT.

The rearrangement links TRBV11-2 to TRBJ2-7; D remains unclear. This CDR3 is built from 14 residues. The V end was cut by 0 bases, the J end by 5 bases, with 11 bases between. The germline V gene has CDR1 SGHAT and CDR2 FQNNGV. CDR3 sequence: CASSLDLWQNEQYF. CDR3 in DNA: TGTGCCAGCAGCTTAGATTTATGGCAGAACGAGCAGTACTTC.

V is TRBV9 and J is TRBJ2-3, with 9 bases that match TRBD2. Looked up from germline, CDR1 is SGDLS and CDR2 is YYNGEE. The CDR3 runs to 16 residues. Trimming removed 0 bases from V and 3 bases from J; junction bases left unmatched: 5. Here the CDR3 reads CASSVAGGRVTDTQYF. CDR3 in DNA: TGTGCCAGCAGCGTAGCCGGCGGGAGGGTTACAGATACGCAGTATTTT.

The chain recombines TRBV19 with TRBJ2-2; 13 nucleotides line up with TRBD2. The CDR3 loop spans 16 amino acids. V was pared by 4 bases and J by 1 base, with 0 bases of the junction left unmatched. The germline V gene has CDR1 LNHDA and CDR2 SQIVND (reference sequence). The CDR3 region is CASSRTSGGNTGELFF. CDR3 bases: TGTGCCAGTAGTAGGACTAGCGGGGGGAACACCGGGGAGCTGTTTTTT.

This chain connects TRBV30 to TRBJ2-1; 10 nucleotides match TRBD1. Trimming cost V 7 bases and J 14 bases; bases outside gene matches: 14. CDR1 is GTSNPN and CDR2 is SVGIG in the germline V gene (reference sequence). The CDR3 is made up of 13 amino acids. CDR3 DNA: TGTGCCTACAGGGACAGGGGCCGCGACCGGGAGTTCTTC. The encoded protein is CAYRDRGRDREFF. Based on the CDR3 plus reference TRBV30 and TRBJ2-1, the full variable domain is SQTIHQWPATLVQPVGSPLSLECTVEGTSNPNLYWYRQAAGRGLQLLFYSVGIGQISSEVPQNLSASRPQDRQFILSSKKLLLSDSGFYLCAYRDRGRDREFFGPGTRLTVL.

V gene TRBV3-1 (or the pseudogene TRBV3-2) combines with J gene TRBJ2-3; 10 bases are a match to TRBD2. This CDR3 spans 15 amino acids. Germline V gene data show CDR1 as LGHDT and CDR2 as YNNKEL (reference sequence). V lost 6 bases to trimming and J lost 4 bases; unmatched junction nucleotides: 7. The chain's CDR3 is CASRASGGGADTQYF. CDR3 DNA sequence: TGTGCCAGCAGGGCTAGCGGGGGTGGCGCAGATACGCAGTATTTT.

This clone is a singleton in its sample. The chain couples TRBV5-1 to TRBJ2-1, with TRBD1 identical over 9 bases. J was trimmed by 6 bases and V by 3 bases; bases with no gene match: 4. Germline assignment: CDR1 SGHRS and CDR2 YFSETQ. CDR3 length equals 14 residues. Written as DNA, the CDR3 is TGCGCCAGCAGCTCTCAACAGGGGGCCAATGAGCAGTTCTTC. This translates into CASSSQQGANEQFF.

In DNA, the CDR3 is TGTGCCTGCAGCCGGGCGGGAGGAAACACCATATATTTT. Amino acids: CACSRAGGNTIYF. The chain employs TRBV30 and TRBJ1-3; D remains unclear. Trimming took 6 bases from V and 4 from J, leaving 13 bases between them. This CDR3 has 13 residues. CDR1 is GTSNPN and CDR2 is SVGIG in the germline V gene (reference sequence).

The V and J genes are TRBV18 and TRBJ1-1; 7 bases match TRBD1. Germline V CDR1 and CDR2: KGHSH, LQKENI. The CDR3 runs to 14 residues. V lost 6 bases and J lost 3; bases outside the gene matches: 7. The CDR3 is CASSPIGQDTEAFF. CDR3 DNA: TGTGCCAGCTCCCCAATCGGACAGGACACTGAAGCTTTCTTT.

This chain joins TRBV12-3 or TRBV12-4 and TRBJ2-1; D remains unclear. This CDR3 region has 11 residues. V lost 8 bases, J lost 6 bases, and 8 bases lay in between. The CDR3 reads CASSLGNEQFF. Written as DNA, the CDR3 is TGTGCCAGCTCTCTCGGCAATGAGCAGTTCTTC.